These T cell receptor beta chains were read from a single sample in a study of T cells in Graves' hyperthyroidism and ophthalmopathy. TCRdb independently ran MiXCR on the multiplex PCR reads; one entry per CDR3 protein. The sample has approximately 640,000 distinct CDR3 sequences, 15% to 20% seen once. The specimen was blood. These receptors came from a man aged 50-59 years with Graves' hyperthyroidism. Each CDR3 is given with its conserved first and last residue. A D gene is named only where the DNA matches it firmly. The size of a clone is reported for some rows only, either as once, few or many, or as a class for expanded clones.

abundance | d_gene | j_gene | v_gene | CDR3aa | CDR3nt
many | TRBD2 | TRBJ2-5 | TRBV7-2 | CASSLVAGQGGKTQYF | TGTGCCAGCAGCTTAGTCGCGGGGCAGGGAGGGAAGACCCAGTACTTC
NA | NA | TRBJ1-2 | TRBV4-1 | CASSQGGRTNYGYTF | TGCGCCAGCAGCCAAGGAGGCCGGACTAACTATGGCTACACCTTC
NA | TRBD1 | TRBJ2-4 | TRBV6-5 | CASSYMTGLAKNIQYF | TGTGCCAGCAGTTATATGACAGGGCTAGCCAAAAACATTCAGTACTTC
many | NA | TRBJ1-1 | TRBV18 | CASSQTVNTEAFF | TGTGCCAGCTCACAGACAGTGAACACTGAAGCTTTCTTT
many | NA | TRBJ1-1 | TRBV28 | CASSLRRNGTEAFF | TGTGCCAGCAGTTTGCGGAGGAATGGCACTGAAGCTTTCTTT
many | TRBD2 | TRBJ2-3 | TRBV7-9 | CASADGYPSGRVDTQYF | TGTGCCAGCGCCGATGGGTATCCTAGCGGGAGAGTAGATACGCAGTATTTT
many | NA | TRBJ1-1 | TRBV28 | CASSVGLPHEAFF | TGTGCCAGCAGTGTAGGACTCCCGCACGAAGCTTTCTTT
NA | NA | TRBJ1-3 | TRBV29-1 | CSVDTESRNTIYF | TGCAGCGTTGATACAGAATCCCGAAACACCATATATTTT
NA | NA | TRBJ2-5 | TRBV5-1 | CASSFWDPVQETQYF | TGCGCCAGCAGCTTTTGGGACCCGGTCCAAGAGACCCAGTACTTC
many | TRBD2 | TRBJ2-1 | TRBV12-3/TRBV12-4 | CASSLWLADYNEQFF | TGTGCCAGCAGTTTGTGGCTAGCGGATTACAATGAGCAGTTCTTC
many | NA | TRBJ1-5 | TRBV28 | CASSGSHSNQPQHF | TGTGCCAGCAGTGGAAGTCATAGCAATCAGCCCCAGCATTTT
few | TRBD2 | TRBJ2-3 | TRBV12-3/TRBV12-4 | CASSLAGGRARDTQYF | TGTGCCAGCAGTTTAGCGGGCGGGAGGGCAAGGGATACGCAGTATTTT
NA | TRBD2 | TRBJ2-7 | TRBV19 | CASTGGNYEQYF | TGTGCCAGTACGGGGGGGAACTACGAGCAGTACTTC
many | TRBD1 | TRBJ1-2 | TRBV28 | CASSYTGGSRSGYTF | TGTGCCAGCAGCTACACAGGGGGCTCCCGATCTGGCTACACCTTC
NA | TRBD2 | TRBJ2-1 | TRBV19 | CASRIGLAGGNEQFF | TGTGCCAGTAGGATCGGACTAGCGGGAGGAAATGAGCAGTTCTTC
NA | NA | TRBJ1-2 | TRBV5-1 | CASSLVQGQSYGYTF | TGCGCCAGCAGCTTGGTTCAGGGACAAAGCTATGGCTACACCTTC
many | TRBD1 | TRBJ1-5 | TRBV28 | CASSFSILRTGNQPQHF | TGTGCCAGCAGTTTTTCGATCTTAAGGACAGGGAACCAGCCCCAGCATTTT
few | TRBD1 | TRBJ1-2 | TRBV28 | CASSFPMDRGGGYTF | TGTGCCAGCAGTTTTCCCATGGACAGGGGAGGGGGCTACACCTTC
few | NA | TRBJ2-7 | TRBV6-1 | CASSMIANEQYF | TGTGCCAGCAGTATGATCGCGAACGAGCAGTACTTC
NA | NA | TRBJ1-1 | TRBV5-1 | CASSGGSLGVPEAFF | TGCGCCAGCAGTGGAGGCAGCCTAGGCGTACCTGAAGCTTTCTTT
NA | NA | TRBJ1-4 | TRBV28 | CASSSQGSTNEKLFF | TGTGCCAGCAGTTCCCAGGGTTCAACTAATGAAAAACTGTTTTTT
many | NA | TRBJ1-2 | TRBV7-9 | CASSLESYYGYTF | TGTGCCAGCAGCTTAGAGAGTTACTATGGCTACACCTTC